These 10 T cell receptor beta chains were all obtained from the same sample, sequenced in a study of Graves' ophthalmopathy and Graves' hyperthyroidism. Amplified TCR beta CDR3 regions were obtained using RNA transcripts as template. The first-round RT-PCR employed HTBI primers together with the Qiagen OneStep RT-PCR kit. A multiplex PCR was then performed as the second round. TCRdb called the multiplex PCR reads again in MiXCR, with one record for every CDR3 protein. The table records 350,000 to 400,000 distinct CDR3 sequences, approximately 15% of them present only once. The sample consisted of peripheral blood. These receptors were obtained from a woman under 30 with stable Graves' hyperthyroidism.

This rearrangement joins TRBV2 to TRBJ1-1; D not resolved. CDR1 and CDR2 (germline): SNHLY, FYNNEI. CDR3 length: 12 amino acids. Trimming removed 8 bases at V and 3 bases at J, with 10 bases between. The CDR3 DNA reads as TGTGCCAGCCAGGACCGATACACTGAAGCTTTCTTT. It codes for CASQDRYTEAFF.

This clonotype has at least ten counts. The genes are TRBV20-1 and TRBJ2-7; possibly TRBD1 or TRBD2 for D (5 bases each). Deletions cut 6 bases from V and 7 bases from J, with 28 bases between. The CDR3 runs 16 residues. Germline CDR1 reads DFQATT; CDR2 reads SNEGSKA (reference sequence). The CDR3 spells CSASRTGTERGKEQYF. CDR3 nucleotide sequence: TGCAGTGCGTCGCGAACCGGGACCGAGCGTGGTAAGGAGCAGTACTTC.

This clonotype was picked up many times. The rearrangement joins TRBV28 to TRBJ1-1, with 11 bases that match TRBD1. Trimming removed 9 bases from V and 8 bases from J; junction bases left unmatched: 8. The CDR3 is 13 amino acids. Germline CDR1 is MDHEN and CDR2 is SYDVKM. CDR3 in DNA: TGTGCCAGTAAGCGCCGGGACAGGGGGGAAGCTTTCTTT. It codes for CASKRRDRGEAFF.

The table lists this clonotype with a few counts. J is TRBJ2-2 and V is TRBV7-6; TRBD1 agrees at 8 bases. With 6 bases clipped from V and 3 bases from J, the junction kept 6 bases outside the gene matches. CDR1 and CDR2 (germline): SGHVS, FNYEAQ. The CDR3 length is 15 residues. The CDR3 DNA reads TGTGCCAGCAGTGGACAGGGTGGTTACACCGGGGAGCTGTTTTTT. Translation gives CASSGQGGYTGELFF.

This clonotype has at least ten counts. The CDR3 bases are TGTGCCAGTACCCTACTCAGGGACACTGAAGCTTTCTTT. This sequence encodes CASTLLRDTEAFF. This chain uses TRBV19 with TRBJ1-1; possibly TRBD1 for D (5 bases). The CDR3 loop spans 13 amino acids. Germline CDR1 LNHDA, CDR2 SQIVND (reference sequence). Between the trimmed V and J ends, which lost 7 bases and 3 bases, there was a span of 12 bases.

Details on this clonotype: At one of its ends the junction is not consistent with the germline gene, which may arise from a read error. The chain is built from TRBV20-1 and TRBJ1-2; D not resolved. The CDR3 covers 12 residues. Germline assignment: CDR1 DFQATT and CDR2 SNEGSKA (reference sequence). In nucleotides, the CDR3 is TGCAGTGCCCCTAGCTGGGCCTATGGTTACACCTTC. Amino acid sequence: CSAPSWAYGYTF.

V is TRBV25-1 and J is TRBJ1-6, with TRBD1 as a possible D gene (5 bases). The germline gives CDR1 MGHDK, CDR2 SYGVNS. CDR3 length: 15 residues. Trimming stripped 2 bases from V and 7 bases from J, with 12 bases between. CDR3 sequence reads: CASSERAGWNSPLHF. In DNA, the CDR3 is TGTGCCAGCAGTGAACGGGCAGGGTGGAATTCACCCCTCCACTTT.

This clonotype was counted at least ten times. The chain combines TRBV20-1 with TRBJ2-5, with 11 bases fitting TRBD2. J lost 3 bases, V lost 4 bases, and 4 bases had no gene match. The CDR3 spans 14 residues. The germline CDR1 and CDR2 sequences are DFQATT and SNEGSKA (reference sequence). The CDR3 sequence is CSAKPGLAEETQYF. The CDR3 DNA reads as TGCAGTGCTAAACCGGGACTAGCGGAAGAGACCCAGTACTTC.

This clonotype was counted a few times. This chain links TRBV13 with TRBJ2-7, with D perhaps TRBD2 (7 bases). Trimming removed 0 bases at V and 2 bases at J, with 17 bases between. The CDR3 sequence is 17 residues long. CDR1 PRHDT and CDR2 FYEKMQ come from the germline V gene (reference sequence). The CDR3 spells CASSLGAWGGDPYEQYF. The CDR3 coding sequence is TGTGCCAGCAGCTTAGGAGCGTGGGGGGGCGATCCCTACGAGCAGTACTTC. Supplemented by reference TRBV13 and TRBJ2-7, the full variable domain reads AAGVIQSPRHLIKEKRETATLKCYPIPRHDTVYWYQQGPGQDPQFLISFYEKMQSDKGSIPDRFSAQQFSDYHSELNMSSLELGDSALYFCASSLGAWGGDPYEQYFGPGTRLTVT.

This clonotype was counted ten times or more. This chain connects TRBV7-2 to TRBJ1-1, with TRBD1 as a possible D gene (6 bases). The ends were cut back, 1 base at V and 12 bases at J, with 15 bases in the middle. This CDR3 contains 13 residues. Germline assignment: CDR1 SGHTA and CDR2 FQGNSA. The CDR3 DNA reads as TGTGCCAGCAGCTTAGTCTGGACAGTTGGGACTTTCTTT. It yields the protein CASSLVWTVGTFF.